The clone carrying this T cell receptor (beta chain) was observed once. This sample was taken from a study of blood T cell repertoires in COVID-19. The ends were cut back, 4 bases at V and 0 bases at J, with 14 bases in the middle. CDR3 size: 17 residues. The V gene's germline CDR1 is SGHRS and CDR2 YFSETQ. Authors' analysis steps: Nucleated cell number was recorded as an estimate derived from reference gene primer amplification. Sequenced by immunoSEQ multiplex PCR; TCRdb stores in-frame clones only, minus some. V, J and clone size reflect that table, while D and trimming were determined from the DNA. The repertoire holds some 120,000 clones, with around four fifths as singletons.

The clonotype was recovered from a man between 60 and 70 years old with acute or convalescent COVID-19. The chain joins TRBV5-1 to TRBJ1-6; D is unresolved. Sequencing used peripheral blood. CDR3 amino acids: CASSPQVGGSYNSPLHF. CDR3 sequence (DNA): TGCGCCAGCAGCCCCCAGGTCGGTGGCTCCTATAATTCACCCCTCCACTTT.